This is a list of T cell receptor beta chains from one sample in a study of cytomegalovirus exposure and HLA in healthy donors. Sequenced by immunoSEQ multiplex PCR; TCRdb stores in-frame clones only, minus some. This table holds 210,000 or so clones, approximately 84% found once. The sequenced sample was PBMCs. The receptors were sampled from a girl between 2 and 10 years old in good health and CMV-seronegative. The CDR3 runs from the conserved cysteine through the conserved F or W. The order of the fields is V gene, J gene, CDR3 length, clone size, D gene, CDR3 DNA, CDR3 protein. The D gene is left open where the match is weak. Only some rows state a clone size, as once, few, many or a class for expanded clones.

>TRBV29-1|TRBJ2-1|12|.|.
TGCAGCGTTGGCGACATTTACAATGAGCAGTTCTTC
CSVGDIYNEQFF
>TRBV5-6|TRBJ2-3|11|.|.
TGTGCCAGCAGCTTTAAAGATACGCAGTATTTT
CASSFKDTQYF
>TRBV27|TRBJ1-3|18|.|.
TGTGCCAGCAGTTTAAGGCCTTTTGGAGGGGCGTCTGGAAACACCATATATTTT
CASSLRPFGGASGNTIYF
>TRBV2|TRBJ2-7|13|few|.
TGTGCCAGCAGGTACAGATTATCCTACGAGCAGTACTTC
CASRYRLSYEQYF
>TRBV7-9|TRBJ2-2|14|.|.
TGTGCCATCCTAGGTGCAGAGAACACCGGGGAGCTGTTTTTT
CAILGAENTGELFF
>TRBV5-1|TRBJ1-5|15|.|.
TGCGCCAGCAGCTTGGTCTCCGGGGTAAGCCAGCCCCAGCATTTT
CASSLVSGVSQPQHF
>TRBV7-2|TRBJ1-1|14|once|TRBD1
TGTGCCAGCAGCGCACAGGGGGGGAGCACTGAAGCTTTCTTT
CASSAQGGSTEAFF
>TRBV30|TRBJ1-2|15|.|.
TGTGCCTGGAGTGAGGACCTAGCTGTGGCCTATGGCTACACCTTC
CAWSEDLAVAYGYTF
>TRBV19|TRBJ2-7|13|few|.
TGTGCCAGTACAAGGGGCTCGGGCAACGAGCAGTACTTC
CASTRGSGNEQYF
>TRBV7-2|TRBJ2-3|15|once|.
TGTGCCAGCAGCTTCCAGTTGGGGGCCACAGATACGCAGTATTTT
CASSFQLGATDTQYF
>TRBV29-1|TRBJ2-5|15|once|TRBD2
TGCAGCGCCGGGACTAGCGGGAGGCTCCAAGAGACCCAGTACTTC
CSAGTSGRLQETQYF
>TRBV4-1|TRBJ2-1|14|few|.
TGCGCCAGCAGCTACTCTGGGGGGGGCGTTGAGCAGTTCTTC
CASSYSGGGVEQFF
>TRBV6-5|TRBJ2-7|16|.|.
TGTGCCAGCAGTTACTCTTTGGCAGGGCGAAGCTACGAGCAGTACTTC
CASSYSLAGRSYEQYF
>TRBV15|TRBJ1-3|15|.|TRBD1
TGTGCCACCAGCAGAGGAGGCAGGGGGGTGGACACCATATATTTT
CATSRGGRGVDTIYF
>TRBV6-1|TRBJ2-3|14|.|TRBD1
TGTGCCAGCGGGCACAGGGGGCGCACAGATACGCAGTATTTT
CASGHRGRTDTQYF
>TRBV11-2|TRBJ2-5|15|.|.
TGTGCCAGCAGGGAGGTGGCCGCGATACAAGAGACCCAGTACTTC
CASREVAAIQETQYF
>TRBV6-1|TRBJ2-7|12|.|.
TGTGCCAGCAGTCGGGACTTCTACGAGCAGTACTTC
CASSRDFYEQYF
>TRBV27|TRBJ2-7|15|once|.
TGTGCCAGCAGCCGCGCCCGGGGGAGAACCTACGAGCAGTACTTC
CASSRARGRTYEQYF
>TRBV6-5|TRBJ2-7|15|once|TRBD1
TGTGCCAGCAGTTACGATGGACAGGGGCCCTACGAGCAGTACTTC
CASSYDGQGPYEQYF
>TRBV15|TRBJ2-2|17|.|TRBD2
TGTGCCACCAGCAGACGAGCTGATTTAGCGGGAGCCGGGGAGCTGTTTTTT
CATSRRADLAGAGELFF
>TRBV7-2|TRBJ2-3|16|.|TRBD2
TGTGCCAGCAGCACCCGGGCTAGCGGGAGCACAGATACGCAGTATTTT
CASSTRASGSTDTQYF
>TRBV7-9|TRBJ2-7|13|few|.
TGTGCCAGCAGCCCTCATTCCGCGCTCGAGCAGTACTTC
CASSPHSALEQYF
>TRBV6-5|TRBJ2-2|15|.|TRBD2
TGTGCCAGCAGGACGGCTAGCGGGGTTGCCGGGGAGCTGTTTTTT
CASRTASGVAGELFF
>TRBV19|TRBJ2-5|13|.|TRBD2
TGTGCCAGTGGGACTAGCTTTGAAGAGACCCAGTACTTC
CASGTSFEETQYF
>TRBV4-1|TRBJ2-1|19|.|TRBD2
TGCGCCAGCAGCCAGCGAACCCCCGGACTAGCGGGGGGGCTAGGGGAGCAGTTCTTC
CASSQRTPGLAGGLGEQFF
>TRBV12-5|TRBJ1-5|15|.|TRBD1
TGTGCTAGTGGTTTGGGACAGGGGGTCAATCAGCCCCAGCATTTT
CASGLGQGVNQPQHF
>TRBV19|TRBJ2-2|15|.|.
TGTGCCAGTAGTAATAGCGCTCTAAACACCGGGGAGCTGTTTTTT
CASSNSALNTGELFF
>TRBV19|TRBJ1-1|11|.|.
TGTGCCAGTAGTATACGTGTAGAGGCTTTCTTT
CASSIRVEAFF